This TCR beta chain was identified in a study of T cell responses to AZD1222 COVID-19 vaccine. Study results and caveats: Most donors were white British and more were female, and clonal diversity was possibly underestimated.

In the case of this clone: What it binds is not known.

Produced via immunoSEQ multiplex PCR; TCRdb's table is partial and in-frame only. The table records 200,000 or so clones, about 94% of them present only once. CDR1 and CDR2 (germline): LGHDT, YNNKEL (reference sequence). Trimming stripped 0 bases from V and 4 bases from J, with 17 bases between. This CDR3 has 17 amino acids. This sequence was found in an adult who received the AZD1222 COVID-19 vaccine. Sample: peripheral blood, taken 28 days after the second AZD1222 dose. The chain is built from TRBV3-1 (or the pseudogene TRBV3-2) and TRBJ2-3; the D gene could be TRBD1 or TRBD2 (6 bases each). This CDR3 reads CASSQDRRGAGSDTQYF. DNA of the CDR3: TGTGCCAGCAGCCAAGATCGGAGGGGGGCCGGATCAGATACGCAGTATTTT.